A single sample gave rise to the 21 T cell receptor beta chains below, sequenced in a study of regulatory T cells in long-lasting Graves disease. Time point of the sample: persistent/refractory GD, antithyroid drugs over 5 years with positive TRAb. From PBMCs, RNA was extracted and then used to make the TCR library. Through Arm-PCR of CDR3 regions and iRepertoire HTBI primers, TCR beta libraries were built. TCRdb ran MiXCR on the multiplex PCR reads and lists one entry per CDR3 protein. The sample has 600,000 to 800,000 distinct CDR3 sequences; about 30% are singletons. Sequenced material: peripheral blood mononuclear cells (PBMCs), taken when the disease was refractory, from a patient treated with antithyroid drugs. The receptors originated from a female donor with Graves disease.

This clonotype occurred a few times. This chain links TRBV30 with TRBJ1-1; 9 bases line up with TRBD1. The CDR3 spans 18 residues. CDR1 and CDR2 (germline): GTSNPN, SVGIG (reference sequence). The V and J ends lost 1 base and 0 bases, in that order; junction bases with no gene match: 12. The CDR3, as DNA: TGTGCCTGGAGTGGGGGCGTCGGGACAGGGCGCATGAACACTGAAGCTTTCTTT. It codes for CAWSGGVGTGRMNTEAFF.

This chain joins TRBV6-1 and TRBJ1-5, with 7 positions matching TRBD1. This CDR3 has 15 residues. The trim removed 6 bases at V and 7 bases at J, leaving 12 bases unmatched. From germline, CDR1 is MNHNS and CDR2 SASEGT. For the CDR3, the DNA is TGTGCCAGCAGCGCCGGACCAGGGGGAGGGCAGCCCCAGCATTTT. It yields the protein CASSAGPGGGQPQHF.

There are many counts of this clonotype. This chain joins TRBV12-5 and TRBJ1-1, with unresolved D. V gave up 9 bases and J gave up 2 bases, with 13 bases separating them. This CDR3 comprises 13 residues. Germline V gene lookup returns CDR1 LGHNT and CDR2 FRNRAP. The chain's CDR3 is CASGRAENTEAFF. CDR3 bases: TGTGCTAGCGGGAGGGCGGAAAACACTGAAGCTTTCTTT.

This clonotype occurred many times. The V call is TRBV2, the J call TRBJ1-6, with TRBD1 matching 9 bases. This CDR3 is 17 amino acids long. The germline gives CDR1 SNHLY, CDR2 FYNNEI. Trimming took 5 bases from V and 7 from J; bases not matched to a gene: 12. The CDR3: CASSYDPGQGLNSPLHF. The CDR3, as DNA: TGTGCCAGCAGTTACGACCCGGGACAGGGCCTAAATTCACCCCTCCACTTT.

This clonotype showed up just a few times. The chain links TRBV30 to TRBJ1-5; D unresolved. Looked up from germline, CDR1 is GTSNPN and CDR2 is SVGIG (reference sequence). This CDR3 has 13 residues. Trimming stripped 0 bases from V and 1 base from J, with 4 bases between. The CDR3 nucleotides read TGTGCCTGGAGTGTACGGAGCAATCAGCCCCAGCATTTT. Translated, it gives CAWSVRSNQPQHF. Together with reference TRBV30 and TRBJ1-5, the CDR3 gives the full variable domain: SQTIHQWPATLVQPVGSPLSLECTVEGTSNPNLYWYRQAAGRGLQLLFYSVGIGQISSEVPQNLSASRPQDRQFILSSKKLLLSDSGFYLCAWSVRSNQPQHFGDGTRLSIL.

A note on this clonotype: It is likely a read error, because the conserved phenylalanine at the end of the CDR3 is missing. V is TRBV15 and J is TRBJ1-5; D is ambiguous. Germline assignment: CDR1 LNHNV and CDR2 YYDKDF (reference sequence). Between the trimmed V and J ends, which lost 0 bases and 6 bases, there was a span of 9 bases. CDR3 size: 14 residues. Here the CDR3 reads CATSRDRRIQPQHL. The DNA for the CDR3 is TGTGCCACCAGCAGAGATCGTCGTATTCAGCCCCAGCATCTT.

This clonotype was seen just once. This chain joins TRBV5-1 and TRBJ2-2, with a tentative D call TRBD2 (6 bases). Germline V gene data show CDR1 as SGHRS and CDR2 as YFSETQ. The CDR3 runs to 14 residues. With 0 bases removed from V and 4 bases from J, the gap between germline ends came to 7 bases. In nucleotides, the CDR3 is TGCGCCAGCAGCTTGGGGGACTTCACCGGGGAGCTGTTTTTT. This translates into CASSLGDFTGELFF.

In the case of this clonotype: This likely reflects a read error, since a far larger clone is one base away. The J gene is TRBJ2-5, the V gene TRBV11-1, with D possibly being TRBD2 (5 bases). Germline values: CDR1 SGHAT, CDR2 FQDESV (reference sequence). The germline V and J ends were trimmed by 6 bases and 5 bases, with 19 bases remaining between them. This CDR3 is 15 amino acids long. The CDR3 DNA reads TGTGCCAGCAGTGAAGCGCCGGAACTAGAGGAGACCCAGTACTTC. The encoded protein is CASSEAPELEETQYF.

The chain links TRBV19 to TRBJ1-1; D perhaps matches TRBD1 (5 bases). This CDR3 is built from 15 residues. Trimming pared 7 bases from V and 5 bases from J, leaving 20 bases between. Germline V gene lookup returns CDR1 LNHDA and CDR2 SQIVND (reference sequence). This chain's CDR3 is CASNRVGPQSTEAFF. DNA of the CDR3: TGTGCCAGTAATAGGGTGGGACCTCAAAGTACTGAAGCTTTCTTT. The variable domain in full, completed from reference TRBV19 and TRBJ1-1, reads DGGITQSPKYLFRKEGQNVTLSCEQNLNHDAMYWYRQDPGQGLRLIYYSQIVNDFQKGDIAEGYSVSREKKESFPLTVTSAQKNPTAFYLCASNRVGPQSTEAFFGQGTRLTVV.

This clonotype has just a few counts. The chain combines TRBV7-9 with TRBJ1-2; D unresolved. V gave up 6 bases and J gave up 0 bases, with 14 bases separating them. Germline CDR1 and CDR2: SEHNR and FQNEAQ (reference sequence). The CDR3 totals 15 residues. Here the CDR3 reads CASRPLTDTNYGYTF. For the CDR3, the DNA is TGTGCCAGCAGACCCCTTACAGATACTAACTATGGCTACACCTTC.

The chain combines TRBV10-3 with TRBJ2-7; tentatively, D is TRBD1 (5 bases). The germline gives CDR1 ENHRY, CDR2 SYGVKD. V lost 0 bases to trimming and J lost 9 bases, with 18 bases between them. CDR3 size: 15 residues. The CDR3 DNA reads TGTGCCATCAGTGAGTCAAGACAGCACACGGGCGTGCAGTACTTC. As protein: CAISESRQHTGVQYF.

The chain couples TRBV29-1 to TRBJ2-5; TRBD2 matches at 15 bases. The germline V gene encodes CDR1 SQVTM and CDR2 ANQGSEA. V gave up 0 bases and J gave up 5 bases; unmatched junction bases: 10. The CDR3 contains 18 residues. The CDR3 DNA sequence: TGCAGCGTTGAAGATCTGGGGACTAGCGGGAGGTTGAGGGAGACCCAGTACTTC. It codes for CSVEDLGTSGRLRETQYF.

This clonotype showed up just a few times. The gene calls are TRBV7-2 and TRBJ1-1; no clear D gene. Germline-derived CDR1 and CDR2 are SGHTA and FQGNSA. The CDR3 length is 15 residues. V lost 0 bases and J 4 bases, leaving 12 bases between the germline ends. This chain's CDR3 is CASSLASARATEAFF. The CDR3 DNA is TGTGCCAGCAGCTTAGCCTCCGCCCGGGCCACTGAAGCTTTCTTT.

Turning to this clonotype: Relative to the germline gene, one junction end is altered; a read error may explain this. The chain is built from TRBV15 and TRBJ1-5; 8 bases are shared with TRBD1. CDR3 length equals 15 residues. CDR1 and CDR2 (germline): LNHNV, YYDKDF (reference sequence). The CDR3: CATSRTGDSNQSQHF. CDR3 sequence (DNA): TGTGCCACCAGCAGGACAGGGGATAGCAATCAGTCCCAGCATTTT.

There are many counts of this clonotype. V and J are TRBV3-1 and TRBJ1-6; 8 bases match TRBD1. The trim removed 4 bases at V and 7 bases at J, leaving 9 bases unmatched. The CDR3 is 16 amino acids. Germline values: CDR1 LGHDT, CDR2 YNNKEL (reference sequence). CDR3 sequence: CASSLPIGTGNSPLHF. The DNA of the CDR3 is TGTGCCAGCAGCCTCCCAATAGGGACAGGAAATTCACCCCTCCACTTT.

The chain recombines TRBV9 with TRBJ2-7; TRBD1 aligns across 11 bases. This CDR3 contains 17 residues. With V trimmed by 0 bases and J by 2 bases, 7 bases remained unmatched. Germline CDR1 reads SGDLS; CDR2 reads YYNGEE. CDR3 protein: CASSVERGGQGAYEQYF. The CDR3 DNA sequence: TGTGCCAGCAGCGTAGAAAGAGGGGGACAGGGGGCCTACGAGCAGTACTTC.

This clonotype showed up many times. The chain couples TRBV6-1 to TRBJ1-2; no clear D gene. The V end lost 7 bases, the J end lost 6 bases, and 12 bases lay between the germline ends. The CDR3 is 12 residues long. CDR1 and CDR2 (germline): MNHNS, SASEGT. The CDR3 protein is CASTGGYDGYTF. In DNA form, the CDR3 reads TGTGCCAGCACTGGCGGGTACGATGGCTACACCTTC.

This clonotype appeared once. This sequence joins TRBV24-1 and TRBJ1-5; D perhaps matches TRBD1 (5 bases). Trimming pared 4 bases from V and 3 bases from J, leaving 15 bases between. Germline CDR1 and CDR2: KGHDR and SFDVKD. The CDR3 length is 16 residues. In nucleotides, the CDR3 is TGTGCCACCAGTGAGTCCGGGAGGGACGTCAATCAGCCCCAGCATTTT. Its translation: CATSESGRDVNQPQHF.

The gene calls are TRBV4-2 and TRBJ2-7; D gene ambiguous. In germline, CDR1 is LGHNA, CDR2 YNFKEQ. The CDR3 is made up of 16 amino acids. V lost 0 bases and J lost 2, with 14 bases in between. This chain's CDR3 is CASSQEGPPGPYEQYF. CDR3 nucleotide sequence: TGTGCCAGCAGCCAAGAAGGACCTCCCGGACCCTACGAGCAGTACTTC.

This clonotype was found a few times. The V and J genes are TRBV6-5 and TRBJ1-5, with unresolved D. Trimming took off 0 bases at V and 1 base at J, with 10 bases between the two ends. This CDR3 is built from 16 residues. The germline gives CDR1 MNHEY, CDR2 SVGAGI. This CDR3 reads CASSYSSPGSNQPQHF. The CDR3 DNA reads TGTGCCAGCAGTTACTCTTCCCCGGGGAGCAATCAGCCCCAGCATTTT.

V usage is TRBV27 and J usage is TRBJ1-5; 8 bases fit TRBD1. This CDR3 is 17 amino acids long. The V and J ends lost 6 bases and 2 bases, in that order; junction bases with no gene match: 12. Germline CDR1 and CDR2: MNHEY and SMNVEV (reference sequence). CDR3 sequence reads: CASSPWIETGGNQPQHF. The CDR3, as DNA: TGTGCCAGCAGCCCCTGGATAGAGACAGGGGGCAATCAGCCCCAGCATTTT.